A selection of T cell receptor beta chains follows, all from one sample in a study of OX40 agonist ivuxolimab in advanced cancers. TCRdb's copy holds only in-frame clones and misses some; the assay was immunoSEQ multiplex PCR. The sample shows tens of thousands of clones, approximately 80% of them seen only once. The sample was CD4+ or CD8+ T cells sorted from blood, taken in a trial of the OX40 agonist ivuxolimab. All receptors derive from an adult with an advanced solid tumor such as melanoma, head and neck, liver or kidney cancer. The CDR3 runs from the conserved cysteine through the conserved F or W. The order of the fields is J gene, clone size, V gene, D gene, CDR3 DNA, CDR3 protein. The D gene is left open where the match is weak. Rows give clone size only sometimes, using once, few, many, or a class for an expanded clone.

j_gene: TRBJ2-2; abundance: -; v_gene: TRBV4-2; d_gene: -; CDR3nt: TGTGCCAGCAGCTCACTTCTCGGGACGGCTAACACCGGGGAGCTGTTTTTT; CDR3aa: CASSSLLGTANTGELFF
j_gene: TRBJ2-5; abundance: few; v_gene: TRBV4-1; d_gene: -; CDR3nt: TGCGCCAGCAGCCAAGAACCAACAGGAGGTTTTCAAGAGACCCAGTACTTC; CDR3aa: CASSQEPTGGFQETQYF
j_gene: TRBJ2-7; abundance: -; v_gene: TRBV25-1; d_gene: -; CDR3nt: TGTGCCAGCAGGGGACGTGGCTACGAGCAGTACTTC; CDR3aa: CASRGRGYEQYF
j_gene: TRBJ1-1; abundance: -; v_gene: TRBV6-5; d_gene: -; CDR3nt: TGTGCCAGCTACCGGGACTACACTGAAGCTTTCTTT; CDR3aa: CASYRDYTEAFF
j_gene: TRBJ2-7; abundance: -; v_gene: TRBV4-3; d_gene: TRBD1; CDR3nt: TGCGCCAGCAGCCAGAGGACAGGGAAGCGCTACGAGCAGTACTTC; CDR3aa: CASSQRTGKRYEQYF
j_gene: TRBJ1-6; abundance: -; v_gene: TRBV9; d_gene: -; CDR3nt: TGTGCCAGCAGCGGCCCGAGTCCGTGGGATAATTCACCCCTCCACTTT; CDR3aa: CASSGPSPWDNSPLHF
j_gene: TRBJ2-7; abundance: -; v_gene: TRBV2; d_gene: -; CDR3nt: TGTGCCAGCAGTTGGGGGCAGCTCTCCTACGAGCAGTACTTC; CDR3aa: CASSWGQLSYEQYF
j_gene: TRBJ2-1; abundance: -; v_gene: TRBV5-1; d_gene: -; CDR3nt: TGCGCCAGCAGCTTGGGTATCCGTTCCTACAATGAGCAGTTCTTC; CDR3aa: CASSLGIRSYNEQFF
j_gene: TRBJ2-7; abundance: -; v_gene: TRBV5-6; d_gene: -; CDR3nt: TGTGCCAGCAGCCCCCTGGGACCGGACGGGCTCTACGAGCAGTACTTC; CDR3aa: CASSPLGPDGLYEQYF
j_gene: TRBJ2-3; abundance: -; v_gene: TRBV29-1; d_gene: -; CDR3nt: TGCAGCGTGAGGCCAGGGGCTAGCACAGATACGCAGTATTTT; CDR3aa: CSVRPGASTDTQYF
j_gene: TRBJ1-2; abundance: -; v_gene: TRBV18; d_gene: TRBD1; CDR3nt: TGTGCCAGCTCACCAGGACAGGGGAATAACTATGGCTACACCTTC; CDR3aa: CASSPGQGNNYGYTF
j_gene: TRBJ2-1; abundance: few; v_gene: TRBV19; d_gene: -; CDR3nt: TGTGCCAGTAGTACCCTCTACAATGAGCAGTTCTTC; CDR3aa: CASSTLYNEQFF
j_gene: TRBJ1-2; abundance: -; v_gene: TRBV30; d_gene: -; CDR3nt: TGTGCCTGGATTTCTAGAAGGGGTGGCTACACCTTC; CDR3aa: CAWISRRGGYTF
j_gene: TRBJ2-5; abundance: -; v_gene: TRBV9; d_gene: TRBD2; CDR3nt: TGTGCCAGCAGCGCCTCGACTAGCGGGATGGAGACCCAGTACTTC; CDR3aa: CASSASTSGMETQYF
j_gene: TRBJ2-1; abundance: few; v_gene: TRBV5-1; d_gene: TRBD2; CDR3nt: TGCGCCAGCACCCCTCTAGCGGGAGAAGGAGAGCAGTTCTTC; CDR3aa: CASTPLAGEGEQFF
j_gene: TRBJ2-5; abundance: -; v_gene: TRBV29-1; d_gene: -; CDR3nt: TGCAGCGTTGGGGAAGAGACCCAGTACTTC; CDR3aa: CSVGEETQYF
j_gene: TRBJ2-5; abundance: -; v_gene: TRBV11-1; d_gene: -; CDR3nt: TGTGCCAGCAGCTTTCAGTGGGAGACCCAGTACTTC; CDR3aa: CASSFQWETQYF
j_gene: TRBJ2-6; abundance: -; v_gene: TRBV29-1; d_gene: TRBD2; CDR3nt: TGCAGCGTTGAGGCGGGGGGTTCCTCTGGGGCCAACGTCCTGACTTTC; CDR3aa: CSVEAGGSSGANVLTF
j_gene: TRBJ1-3; abundance: -; v_gene: TRBV5-1; d_gene: -; CDR3nt: TGCGCCAGCAGCTTGGATGGGCGGCAGGACAAACCCTCTGGAAACACCATATATTTT; CDR3aa: CASSLDGRQDKPSGNTIYF
j_gene: TRBJ1-4; abundance: -; v_gene: TRBV7-8; d_gene: TRBD1; CDR3nt: TGTGCCAGCAGCCGACAGGGGCGTGATGAAAAACTGTTTTTT; CDR3aa: CASSRQGRDEKLFF
j_gene: TRBJ2-7; abundance: -; v_gene: TRBV19; d_gene: -; CDR3nt: TGTGCCAGTAGTATCGGAGGGAGTTCCTACGAGCAGTACTTC; CDR3aa: CASSIGGSSYEQYF
j_gene: TRBJ2-1; abundance: -; v_gene: TRBV29-1; d_gene: -; CDR3nt: TGCAGCGTTGAAGATGACCGTGGCAGCTTCTCCTACAATGAGCAGTTCTTC; CDR3aa: CSVEDDRGSFSYNEQFF
j_gene: TRBJ2-3; abundance: -; v_gene: TRBV9; d_gene: -; CDR3nt: TGTGCCAGCGGGAAGCGGGCCACAGATACGCAGTATTTT; CDR3aa: CASGKRATDTQYF
j_gene: TRBJ1-1; abundance: few; v_gene: TRBV29-1; d_gene: -; CDR3nt: TGCAGCGCTCAGGGCTGGAACACTGAAGCTTTCTTT; CDR3aa: CSAQGWNTEAFF
j_gene: TRBJ1-1; abundance: once; v_gene: TRBV5-1; d_gene: -; CDR3nt: TGCGCCAGCAGCTCCCTCAACGAAATGGAAGCTTTCTTT; CDR3aa: CASSSLNEMEAFF
j_gene: TRBJ2-1; abundance: -; v_gene: TRBV2; d_gene: -; CDR3nt: TGTGCCAGCAGTGTGGGGGGGGCAGCAAATGAGCAGTTCTTC; CDR3aa: CASSVGGAANEQFF
j_gene: TRBJ1-1; abundance: -; v_gene: TRBV6-5; d_gene: -; CDR3nt: TGTGCCAGCAGGGGACCCACTCCTAACACTGAAGCTTTCTTT; CDR3aa: CASRGPTPNTEAFF
j_gene: TRBJ1-3; abundance: once; v_gene: TRBV19; d_gene: -; CDR3nt: TGTGCCAGTAGTAGGGGCCGTCTCTCTGGAAACACCATATATTTT; CDR3aa: CASSRGRLSGNTIYF
j_gene: TRBJ2-7; abundance: -; v_gene: TRBV27; d_gene: TRBD2; CDR3nt: TGTGCCAGCAGTTTAGAACTGCCGGCGGGAGGAGACTACGAGCAGTACTTC; CDR3aa: CASSLELPAGGDYEQYF
j_gene: TRBJ2-1; abundance: -; v_gene: TRBV7-6; d_gene: TRBD2; CDR3nt: TGTGCCAGCAGCCAGGGACTAGCGGGAGGTCGGAATGAGCAGTTCTTC; CDR3aa: CASSQGLAGGRNEQFF
j_gene: TRBJ2-3; abundance: -; v_gene: TRBV5-1; d_gene: TRBD2; CDR3nt: TGCGCCAGCAGCTCAAGCGGGAAGGTGGGTGCAGATACGCAGTATTTT; CDR3aa: CASSSSGKVGADTQYF
j_gene: TRBJ1-1; abundance: once; v_gene: TRBV5-1; d_gene: -; CDR3nt: TGCGCCAGCAGCTTGGTTCGGGGGAGCACTGAAGCTTTCTTT; CDR3aa: CASSLVRGSTEAFF
j_gene: TRBJ1-1; abundance: -; v_gene: TRBV18; d_gene: -; CDR3nt: TGTGCCAGCTCACCACCGGACTCTTGGGGCACTGAAGCTTTCTTT; CDR3aa: CASSPPDSWGTEAFF
j_gene: TRBJ2-1; abundance: once; v_gene: TRBV9; d_gene: TRBD1; CDR3nt: TGTGCCAGCAGCCCTCGGACAGGGCCCTACAATGAGCAGTTCTTC; CDR3aa: CASSPRTGPYNEQFF
j_gene: TRBJ2-3; abundance: few; v_gene: TRBV19; d_gene: TRBD2; CDR3nt: TGTGCCAGTAGTATTAGCCTAGCGGGATGGATAGATACGCAGTATTTT; CDR3aa: CASSISLAGWIDTQYF
j_gene: TRBJ2-7; abundance: -; v_gene: TRBV5-4; d_gene: -; CDR3nt: TGTGCCAGCAGCTTGTACCCCCAGGGAGGTTACGAGCAGTACTTC; CDR3aa: CASSLYPQGGYEQYF
j_gene: TRBJ2-5; abundance: -; v_gene: TRBV2; d_gene: TRBD1; CDR3nt: TGTGCCAGCAGTAAATGGACAGGACAAGAGACCCAGTACTTC; CDR3aa: CASSKWTGQETQYF
j_gene: TRBJ2-7; abundance: -; v_gene: TRBV29-1; d_gene: TRBD1; CDR3nt: TGCAGCGTCGAGACCGGGACAGGGGCCTACGAGCAGTACTTC; CDR3aa: CSVETGTGAYEQYF
j_gene: TRBJ1-4; abundance: -; v_gene: TRBV6-5; d_gene: TRBD1; CDR3nt: TGTGCCAGCAGCACTTCGGACAGGGGAGGAAAACTGTTTTTT; CDR3aa: CASSTSDRGGKLFF
j_gene: TRBJ1-2; abundance: -; v_gene: TRBV10-2; d_gene: -; CDR3nt: TGCGCCAGCACCCGGGAAGGGGGGAGATATGGCTACACCTTC; CDR3aa: CASTREGGRYGYTF
j_gene: TRBJ1-1; abundance: few; v_gene: TRBV2; d_gene: -; CDR3nt: TGTGCCAGCAACCCGTTCGCGGGAGCAGCCACTGAAGCTTTCTTT; CDR3aa: CASNPFAGAATEAFF
j_gene: TRBJ1-3; abundance: -; v_gene: TRBV30; d_gene: -; CDR3nt: TGTGCCTGGATGCGTGTGGGGCCTGGAAACACCATATATTTT; CDR3aa: CAWMRVGPGNTIYF
j_gene: TRBJ2-2; abundance: -; v_gene: TRBV4-2; d_gene: TRBD2; CDR3nt: TGTGCCAGCAGCCAAGTGGGACTAGCGGGAACCGGGGAGCTGTTTTTT; CDR3aa: CASSQVGLAGTGELFF
j_gene: TRBJ2-1; abundance: -; v_gene: TRBV27; d_gene: -; CDR3nt: TGTGCCAGCAGCGTGTCGGCGGGTGACTCCTACAATGAGCAGTTCTTC; CDR3aa: CASSVSAGDSYNEQFF
j_gene: TRBJ1-5; abundance: -; v_gene: TRBV7-2; d_gene: -; CDR3nt: TGTGCCAGCAGCTTATTAGAGCATCAGCCCCAGCATTTT; CDR3aa: CASSLLEHQPQHF
j_gene: TRBJ2-7; abundance: -; v_gene: TRBV5-6; d_gene: TRBD2; CDR3nt: TGTGCCAGCAGCCCGGGGACTAGTACCTACGAGCAGTACTTC; CDR3aa: CASSPGTSTYEQYF
j_gene: TRBJ2-5; abundance: -; v_gene: TRBV9; d_gene: TRBD2; CDR3nt: TGTGCCAGCAGCCGGCGCCCCGGGGGGGGACGGAGCGGAGCGACCCAGTACTTC; CDR3aa: CASSRRPGGGRSGATQYF
j_gene: TRBJ1-1; abundance: few; v_gene: TRBV7-9; d_gene: -; CDR3nt: TGTGCCAGCAAATTGGGGGCGAACACTGAAGCTTTCTTT; CDR3aa: CASKLGANTEAFF
j_gene: TRBJ1-3; abundance: -; v_gene: TRBV5-4; d_gene: -; CDR3nt: TGTGCCAGCAGCCCAGGGACCCGGAGTGGAAACACCATATATTTT; CDR3aa: CASSPGTRSGNTIYF
j_gene: TRBJ1-2; abundance: -; v_gene: TRBV7-2; d_gene: TRBD1; CDR3nt: TGTGCCAGCAGCTCGGGACAGGGGGCCTATGGCTACACCTTC; CDR3aa: CASSSGQGAYGYTF
j_gene: TRBJ2-7; abundance: -; v_gene: TRBV9; d_gene: TRBD2; CDR3nt: TGTGCCAGCAGCCCCGGGACTAGCGGGAGAATTTACGAGCAGTACTTC; CDR3aa: CASSPGTSGRIYEQYF
j_gene: TRBJ2-3; abundance: -; v_gene: TRBV2; d_gene: -; CDR3nt: TGTGCCAGTCGGCTAGCGATTGTGACAGATACGCAGTATTTT; CDR3aa: CASRLAIVTDTQYF
j_gene: TRBJ2-7; abundance: -; v_gene: TRBV7-9; d_gene: -; CDR3nt: TGTGCCAGCAGTCCACTCGGGACGGGAGAAGCCGAGCAGTACTTC; CDR3aa: CASSPLGTGEAEQYF